This T cell receptor (beta chain) came from a study of blood T cell repertoires in COVID-19. Assay used: immunoSEQ multiplex PCR; TCRdb lists only in-frame clones, some missing. The profile shows roughly 150,000 clones, roughly 84% of them singletons. Germline CDR1 reads LNHDA; CDR2 reads SQIVND (reference sequence). The CDR3 contains 16 residues. V lost 1 base, J lost 0 bases, and 9 bases lay in between. This chain joins TRBV19 and TRBJ2-2; the D is unclear. Sequencing was done on a sample of peripheral blood. The source is a woman in her forties or fifties with acute or convalescent COVID-19. The CDR3 region is CASSIGAGTNTGELFF. CDR3 nucleotides: TGTGCCAGTAGTATAGGGGCCGGTACGAACACCGGGGAGCTGTTTTTT. Full variable domain (missing parts from reference TRBV19 and TRBJ2-2): DGGITQSPKYLFRKEGQNVTLSCEQNLNHDAMYWYRQDPGQGLRLIYYSQIVNDFQKGDIAEGYSVSREKKESFPLTVTSAQKNPTAFYLCASSIGAGTNTGELFFGEGSRLTVL.